Shown below are 17 T cell receptor beta chains from a single sample sequenced in a study of blood T cell repertoires in COVID-19. This table comes from immunoSEQ multiplex PCR, and its TCRdb copy is limited to in-frame clones, with some not included. Of about 170,000 clones listed, around four fifths are singletons. The sequenced sample consisted of peripheral blood. These receptors were taken from an elderly woman with acute or convalescent COVID-19.

CDR3 nucleotides: TGCAGCGTCGACAGGACCCCGGGCACCGGGGAGCTGTTTTTT. Encoded protein: CSVDRTPGTGELFF. J is TRBJ2-2 and V is TRBV29-1; tentative D call: TRBD1 (6 bases). Trimming shortened V by 6 bases and J by 4 bases, and 15 bases separated the two germline ends. CDR1 is SQVTM, CDR2 ANQGSEA, per germline. This CDR3 contains 14 residues.

The J gene is TRBJ1-3, the V gene TRBV15, with D possibly matching TRBD1 (5 bases). Trimming shortened V by 1 base and J by 4 bases, and 11 bases separated the two germline ends. Germline V gives CDR1 LNHNV, CDR2 YYDKDF (reference sequence). The CDR3 extends over 15 amino acids. The CDR3: CATSRGGGSGNTIYF. The DNA of the CDR3 is TGTGCCACCAGCAGAGGGGGGGGTTCCGGAAACACCATATATTTT.

CDR3 residues: CASSYSATSGGEQYF. CDR3 DNA: TGTGCCAGCAGTTACTCAGCGACTAGCGGGGGCGAGCAGTACTTC. The V gene is TRBV6-2 or TRBV6-3, the J gene TRBJ2-7; 12 bases match TRBD2. The trim removed 0 bases at V and 6 bases at J, leaving 3 bases unmatched. Per the germline V gene, CDR1 is MNHEY and CDR2 is SVGEGT. The length of the CDR3 is 15 residues.

This chain connects TRBV24-1 to TRBJ2-1; a weak D match, TRBD1 (6 bases). Germline CDR1 and CDR2: KGHDR and SFDVKD. V was pared by 3 bases and J by 2 bases, with 13 bases between. This CDR3 spans 16 amino acids. CDR3 bases: TGTGCCACCAGTGATCCTGGACAGTCGGCCTACAATGAGCAGTTCTTC. It yields the protein CATSDPGQSAYNEQFF.

CDR3 nucleotide sequence: TGTGCCAGCAGCCCCTCGAACGGGGTGGGAAACGAGCAGTACTTC. Its translation is CASSPSNGVGNEQYF. This chain connects TRBV3-1 (or the pseudogene TRBV3-2) to TRBJ2-7, with D tentatively TRBD2 (5 bases). The germline CDR1 and CDR2 sequences are LGHDT and YNNKEL (reference sequence). V lost 4 bases and J 5 bases, leaving 18 bases between the germline ends. This CDR3 is built from 15 residues.

This clone has just a few counts. J is TRBJ1-1 and V is TRBV6-5; possibly TRBD1 for D (5 bases). V was shortened by 0 bases and J by 4 bases, with 15 bases between the two germline ends. Germline CDR1 is MNHEY and CDR2 is SVGAGI. CDR3 length: 16 amino acids. The CDR3 spells CASSYSRLRRGTEAFF. The CDR3 nucleotides are TGTGCCAGCAGTTACTCCCGCTTGAGGAGGGGCACTGAAGCTTTCTTT.

The chain recombines TRBV5-1 with TRBJ2-2; D unresolved. This CDR3 region has 13 residues. With 3 bases removed from V and 5 bases from J, the gap between germline ends came to 8 bases. Germline V lookup: CDR1 SGHRS, CDR2 YFSETQ. CDR3 bases: TGCGCCAGCAGCTCCGCGATTACCGGGGAGCTGTTTTTT. This sequence encodes CASSSAITGELFF.

The chain combines TRBV29-1 with TRBJ1-1; 7 bases fit TRBD1. The CDR3 runs to 13 residues. Per the germline V gene, CDR1 is SQVTM and CDR2 is ANQGSEA. Unmatched junction bases numbered 6, after V lost 7 bases and J lost 1 base. Here the CDR3 reads CSAVGQANTEAFF. The CDR3 coding sequence is TGCAGCGCCGTTGGACAGGCGAACACTGAAGCTTTCTTT.

The V call is TRBV30, the J call TRBJ1-4; 7 bases agree with TRBD1. The germline gives CDR1 GTSNPN, CDR2 SVGIG (reference sequence). The ends lost 1 base at V and 7 bases at J; junction bases unmatched: 3. The length of the CDR3 is 13 residues. Here the CDR3 DNA reads TGTGCCTGGAGTGCCCAGGGGGGTGAAAAACTGTTTTTT. This encodes CAWSAQGGEKLFF.

V usage is TRBV7-6 and J usage is TRBJ2-5, with 14 positions matching TRBD2. This CDR3 is 16 amino acids long. Per germline, CDR1 SGHVS and CDR2 FNYEAQ. Unmatched junction bases numbered 6, after V lost 5 bases and J lost 4 bases. The CDR3 protein is CASSATGLAGVETQYF. In DNA form, the CDR3 reads TGTGCCAGCAGCGCAACGGGACTAGCGGGGGTAGAGACCCAGTACTTC.

This chain links TRBV12-3 or TRBV12-4 with TRBJ1-1, with a weak D call TRBD1 (6 bases). The CDR3 has 13 amino acids. V lost 7 bases, J lost 8 bases, and 17 bases lay in between. CDR3 region: CASTRAGVAEAFF. Written as DNA, the CDR3 is TGTGCCAGCACTCGGGCAGGGGTGGCGGAAGCTTTCTTT.

As regards this clone: This same CDR3 is encoded by further DNA sequences in the sample. This rearrangement joins TRBV19 to TRBJ1-2; the D gene is possibly TRBD1 (6 bases). Deletions cut 5 bases from V and 2 bases from J, with 12 bases between. In germline, CDR1 is LNHDA, CDR2 SQIVND (reference sequence). The CDR3 has 14 residues. This CDR3 reads CASSPRTANYGYTF. The CDR3 bases are TGTGCCAGTAGTCCGAGGACAGCCAACTATGGCTACACCTTC.

This clone came up once. V and J are TRBV5-1 and TRBJ2-1, with 8 bases matching TRBD2. The CDR3 covers 12 residues. V was clipped by 2 bases and J by 15 bases; unmatched bases: 7. Germline CDR1 is SGHRS and CDR2 is YFSETQ. Written as DNA, the CDR3 is TGCGCCAGCAGCTTAAAAGGGACTAGAAGGTTCTTC. This codes for CASSLKGTRRFF.

The chain combines TRBV3-1 (or the pseudogene TRBV3-2) with TRBJ2-3; 7 bases are shared with TRBD1. CDR1 is LGHDT, CDR2 YNNKEL, per germline (reference sequence). V shed 3 bases and J 3 bases; nucleotides not matched to a gene: 3. The CDR3 is made up of 14 amino acids. The CDR3, as DNA: TGTGCCAGCAGCCAGTTACAGGGGACAGATACGCAGTATTTT. Its translation: CASSQLQGTDTQYF.

The gene calls are TRBV19 and TRBJ2-7; no reliable D call. Deletions cut 5 bases from V and 3 bases from J, with 8 bases between. CDR1 and CDR2 from the germline V gene are LNHDA and SQIVND (reference sequence). The CDR3 runs 12 residues. The CDR3 reads CASSPSGYEQYF. The CDR3 coding sequence is TGTGCCAGTAGTCCCTCAGGCTACGAGCAGTACTTC.

This clone was found a few times. The chain is built from TRBV11-1 and TRBJ1-1, with a tentative D call TRBD1 (6 bases). Germline V CDR1 and CDR2: SGHAT, FQDESV (reference sequence). The V and J ends lost 4 bases and 0 bases respectively, with 12 bases between them. The CDR3 runs to 15 residues. The CDR3 here is CASSCPTGMNTEAFF. The CDR3 region has the DNA TGTGCCAGCAGCTGTCCCACAGGGATGAACACTGAAGCTTTCTTT.

This clone was detected only once. V usage is TRBV29-1 and J usage is TRBJ2-7; D possibly corresponds to TRBD2 (7 bases). V was cut by 1 base and J by 6 bases, with 19 bases left in between. The CDR3 has 15 residues. The V gene's germline CDR1 is SQVTM and CDR2 ANQGSEA. CDR3 bases: TGCAGCGTTGAAGCAAGCCGGGGGAGGGGGGCCGAGCAGTACTTC. This encodes CSVEASRGRGAEQYF.